This T cell receptor beta chain derives from a study of CD8 T cells in Susac syndrome (dated by TCRdb to the late 2010s). General notes on the study: Repertoire sequencing was used to test whether CD8+ T cell activation and differentiation in Susac syndrome was antigen driven. The study compared CD8+ T cell repertoire clonality among 12 healthy donors, 14 Susac syndrome patients and fewer than 19 multiple sclerosis patients.

What the study reported, not specific to this receptor: The TCR sequencing and HLA analysis was acknowledged to have included a relatively small number of individuals.

The trim is 3 bases for V and 3 bases for J, with a gap of 15 bases between the germline ends. Taken from the germline V gene, the CDR1 and CDR2 loops are SQVTM and ANQGSEA. The CDR3 sequence holds 14 residues, the cysteine and phenylalanine included. Just the 42-base CDR3 DNA is kept, in frame starting at base 1. RNA was extracted using the RNeasy kit, and about 0.45 to 1 microgram was reverse transcribed with random hexamers. The immunoSEQ multiplex PCR assay, covering 54 Vbeta and 13 Jbeta segments, was used to amplify TCR beta CDR3 regions. PCR amplification bias was corrected using a synthetic template baseline for primer optimization and computational correction. Under the source paper's analysis protocol: Reads were annotated to V, D and J genes according to IMGT and were analyzed with immunoSEQ Analyzer, with only productive sequences retained. Clonality was computed as one minus Shannon entropy normalized by log2 of the number of productive unique sequences. Public and private clones were assessed among the 100 most prevalent clones of each patient and control. Clones were defined as Susac-specific if absent from the healthy and MS cohorts, from 1052 published viral clones and from other ImmuneACCESS disease sequences. Clones were called with MiXCR by TCRdb after fastp trimmed the public reads at Q25, and only in-frame beta chains were retained. Each CDR3 protein gets just one entry, which takes the most common genes and DNA from the rows behind it. Here the V and J calls rest on TCRdb's processing, not on the authors' analysis. This sample gives about 130,000 distinct CDR3 sequences in total; 90% to 95% of them show up just once. The ten largest clonotypes hold 0.24% of the sample.

High-throughput TCR beta sequencing profiled peripheral blood CD8+ and CD4+ T cells from healthy donors, Susac syndrome patients and multiple sclerosis patients. The multiple sclerosis controls were treatment-naive patients who had stable or active relapsing-remitting disease and met the revised McDonald criteria. Bulk CD8+ and CD4+ T cells were purified magnetically by negative isolation, whereas CD8+ TEMRA cells were enriched by FACS. Blood was collected in EDTA tubes and processed within 24 hours, with PBMCs isolated through density gradient centrifugation. PBMCs intended for TCR sequencing were cryopreserved in liquid nitrogen and were subsequently thawed in a 37 degrees C water bath. The sorted or isolated CD4+, CD8+ and CD8+ TEMRA cells reached a purity of at least 90%. The count of this clonotype is one. Which antigen it targets is not known. No much larger clone exists at a distance of one base, and base qualities are not known. A read on its own is weak evidence.

Recombination connected TRBV29-1 to TRBJ2-7; the D gene is perhaps TRBD2, from 6 matching bases. The sample consisted of CD8+ T cells from PBMCs. This sequence originates from a human donor with multiple sclerosis. Read as DNA, the sequence is TGCAGCGTTGAGGGCGGCGGGGTTGGCTACGAGCAGTACTTC. It translates to CSVEGGGVGYEQYF.